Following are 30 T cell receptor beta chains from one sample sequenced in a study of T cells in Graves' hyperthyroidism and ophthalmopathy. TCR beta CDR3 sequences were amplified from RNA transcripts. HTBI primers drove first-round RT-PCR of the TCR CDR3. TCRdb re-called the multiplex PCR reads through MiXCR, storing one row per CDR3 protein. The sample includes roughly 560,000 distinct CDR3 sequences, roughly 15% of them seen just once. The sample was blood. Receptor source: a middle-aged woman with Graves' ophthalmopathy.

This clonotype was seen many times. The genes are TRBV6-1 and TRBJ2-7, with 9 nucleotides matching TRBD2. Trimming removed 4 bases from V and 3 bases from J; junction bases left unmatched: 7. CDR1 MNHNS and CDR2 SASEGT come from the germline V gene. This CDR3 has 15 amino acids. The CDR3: CASSVRTSANYEQYF. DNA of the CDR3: TGTGCCAGCAGTGTGAGGACTAGCGCAAACTACGAGCAGTACTTC.

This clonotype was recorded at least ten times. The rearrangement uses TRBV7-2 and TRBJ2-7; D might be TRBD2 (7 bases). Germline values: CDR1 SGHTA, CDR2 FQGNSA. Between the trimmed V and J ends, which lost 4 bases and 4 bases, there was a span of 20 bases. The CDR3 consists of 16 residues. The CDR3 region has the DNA TGTGCCAGCAGCTCCCCTGGAAGGGGAGGGGGGTACGAGCAGTACTTC. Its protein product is CASSSPGRGGGYEQYF.

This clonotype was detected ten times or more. CDR3 in DNA: TGCAGCGCTCAGGACAGGTCGAACACTGAAGCTTTCTTT. The encoded protein is CSAQDRSNTEAFF. This chain joins TRBV29-1 and TRBJ1-1; 7 bases align to TRBD1. Germline V CDR1 and CDR2: SQVTM, ANQGSEA. The trim removed 7 bases at V and 1 base at J, leaving 6 bases unmatched. The CDR3 contains 13 residues.

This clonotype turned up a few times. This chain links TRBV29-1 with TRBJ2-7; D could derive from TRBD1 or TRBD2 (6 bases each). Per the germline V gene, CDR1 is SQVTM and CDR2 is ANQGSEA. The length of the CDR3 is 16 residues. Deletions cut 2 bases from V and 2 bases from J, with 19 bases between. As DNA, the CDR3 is TGCAGCGTTGAAATCGGGGGCCCGAGACCACCCTACGAGCAGTACTTC. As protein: CSVEIGGPRPPYEQYF.

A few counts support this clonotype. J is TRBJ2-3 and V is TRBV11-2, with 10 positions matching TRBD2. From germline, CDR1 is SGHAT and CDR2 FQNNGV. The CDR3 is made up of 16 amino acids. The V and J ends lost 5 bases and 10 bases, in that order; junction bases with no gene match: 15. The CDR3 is CASSPGGSGRRRAQYF. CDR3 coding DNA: TGTGCCAGCAGCCCAGGGGGTAGCGGGAGGAGGCGGGCGCAGTATTTT.

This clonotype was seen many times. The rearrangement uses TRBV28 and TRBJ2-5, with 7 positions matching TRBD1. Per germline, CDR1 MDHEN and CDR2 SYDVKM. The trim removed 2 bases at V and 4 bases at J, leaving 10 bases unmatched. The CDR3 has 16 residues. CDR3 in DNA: TGTGCCAGCAGTTTACGGGACAGATGGAACCGAGAGACCCAGTACTTC. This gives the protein CASSLRDRWNRETQYF.

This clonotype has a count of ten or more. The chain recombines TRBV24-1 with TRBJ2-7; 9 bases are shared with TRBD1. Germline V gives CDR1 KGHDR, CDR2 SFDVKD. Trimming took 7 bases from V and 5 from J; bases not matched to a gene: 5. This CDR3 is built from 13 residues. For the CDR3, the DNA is TGTGCCACCAGAAGTACAGGGGGCGACGAGCAGTACTTC. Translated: CATRSTGGDEQYF.

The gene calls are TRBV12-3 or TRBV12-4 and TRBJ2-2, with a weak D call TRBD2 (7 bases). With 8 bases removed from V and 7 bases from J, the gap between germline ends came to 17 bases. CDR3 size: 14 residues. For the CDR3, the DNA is TGTGCCAGCGTAGGGGGGGCCGGATACGGGGAGCTGTTTTTT. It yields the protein CASVGGAGYGELFF.

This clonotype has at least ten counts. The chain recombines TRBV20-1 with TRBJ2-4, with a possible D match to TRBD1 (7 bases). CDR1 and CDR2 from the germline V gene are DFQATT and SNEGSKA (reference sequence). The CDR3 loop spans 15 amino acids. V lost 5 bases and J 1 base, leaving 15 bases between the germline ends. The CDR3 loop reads CSAPRGEEAKNIQYF. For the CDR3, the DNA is TGCAGTGCTCCCAGGGGGGAGGAGGCCAAAAACATTCAGTACTTC.

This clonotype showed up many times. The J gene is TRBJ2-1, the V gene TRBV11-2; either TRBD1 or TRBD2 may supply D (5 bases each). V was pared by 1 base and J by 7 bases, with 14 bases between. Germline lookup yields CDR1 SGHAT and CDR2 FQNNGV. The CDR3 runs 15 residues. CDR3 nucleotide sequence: TGTGCCAGCAGCTTAGGGTGGGGGAGTAGAAATGAGCAGTTCTTC. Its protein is CASSLGWGSRNEQFF.

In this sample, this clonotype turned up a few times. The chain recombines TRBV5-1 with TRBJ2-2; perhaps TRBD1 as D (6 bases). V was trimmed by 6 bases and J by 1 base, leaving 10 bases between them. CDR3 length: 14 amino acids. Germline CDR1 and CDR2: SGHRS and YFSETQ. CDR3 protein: CASTGTQNTGELFF. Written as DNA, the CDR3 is TGCGCCAGCACCGGGACACAGAACACCGGGGAGCTGTTTTTT.

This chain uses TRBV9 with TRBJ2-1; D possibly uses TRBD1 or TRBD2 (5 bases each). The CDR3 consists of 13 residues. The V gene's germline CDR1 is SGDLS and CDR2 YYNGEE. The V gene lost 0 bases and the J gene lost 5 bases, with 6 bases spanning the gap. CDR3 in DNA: TGTGCCAGCAGCGTAGCGGGGCACAATGAGCAGTTCTTC. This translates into CASSVAGHNEQFF.

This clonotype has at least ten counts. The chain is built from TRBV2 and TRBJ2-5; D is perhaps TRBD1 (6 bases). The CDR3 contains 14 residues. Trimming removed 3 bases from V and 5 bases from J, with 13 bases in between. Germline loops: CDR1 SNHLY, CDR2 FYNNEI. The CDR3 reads CASSDVGALETQYF. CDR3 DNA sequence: TGTGCCAGCAGTGACGTGGGGGCATTGGAGACCCAGTACTTC.

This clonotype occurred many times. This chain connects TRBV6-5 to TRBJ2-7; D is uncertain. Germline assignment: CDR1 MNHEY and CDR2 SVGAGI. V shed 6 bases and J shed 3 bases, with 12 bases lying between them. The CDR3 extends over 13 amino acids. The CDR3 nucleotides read TGTGCCAGCAGAACTGACATGGGCTACGAGCAGTACTTC. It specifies CASRTDMGYEQYF.

CDR3 in DNA: TGTGCCAGCAGCCACGAGGGGAGAGCACCGAACACTGAAGCTTTCTTT. Translated: CASSHEGRAPNTEAFF. This chain links TRBV12-3 or TRBV12-4 with TRBJ1-1; D is perhaps TRBD1 (5 bases). The CDR3 runs 16 residues. V lost 6 bases and J lost 1, with 18 bases in between.

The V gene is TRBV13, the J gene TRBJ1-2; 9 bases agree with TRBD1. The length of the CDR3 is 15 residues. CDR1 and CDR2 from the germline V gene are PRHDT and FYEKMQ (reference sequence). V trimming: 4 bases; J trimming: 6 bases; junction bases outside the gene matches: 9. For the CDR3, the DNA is TGTGCCAGCAGCTCTATTCGACAGGGGGGGGATGGCTACACCTTC. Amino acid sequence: CASSSIRQGGDGYTF.

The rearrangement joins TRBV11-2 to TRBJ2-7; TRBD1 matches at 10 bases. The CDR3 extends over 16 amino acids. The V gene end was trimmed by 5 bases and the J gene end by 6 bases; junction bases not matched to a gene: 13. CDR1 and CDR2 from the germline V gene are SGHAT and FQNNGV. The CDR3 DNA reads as TGTGCCAGCAGCCTCTACCGGGACAGGGGTTTGAGCGAGCAGTACTTC. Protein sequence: CASSLYRDRGLSEQYF.

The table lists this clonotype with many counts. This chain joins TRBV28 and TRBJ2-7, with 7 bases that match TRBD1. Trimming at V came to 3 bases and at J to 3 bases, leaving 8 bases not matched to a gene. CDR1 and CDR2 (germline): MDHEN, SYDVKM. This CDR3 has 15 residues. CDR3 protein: CASSLPPGQVYEQYF. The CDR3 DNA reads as TGTGCCAGCAGTTTGCCCCCAGGACAGGTCTACGAGCAGTACTTC.

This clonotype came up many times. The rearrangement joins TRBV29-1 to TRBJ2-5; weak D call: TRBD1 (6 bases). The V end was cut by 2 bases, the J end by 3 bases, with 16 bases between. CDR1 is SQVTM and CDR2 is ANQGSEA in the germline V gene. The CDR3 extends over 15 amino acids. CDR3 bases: TGCAGCGTTGAAACTCACCTGAGGACAGAAGAGACCCAGTACTTC. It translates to CSVETHLRTEETQYF. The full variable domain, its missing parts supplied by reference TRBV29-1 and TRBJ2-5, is SAVISQKPSRDICQRGTSLTIQCQVDSQVTMMFWYRQQPGQSLTLIATANQGSEATYESGFVIDKFPISRPNLTFSTLTVSNMSPEDSSIYLCSVETHLRTEETQYFGPGTRLLVL.

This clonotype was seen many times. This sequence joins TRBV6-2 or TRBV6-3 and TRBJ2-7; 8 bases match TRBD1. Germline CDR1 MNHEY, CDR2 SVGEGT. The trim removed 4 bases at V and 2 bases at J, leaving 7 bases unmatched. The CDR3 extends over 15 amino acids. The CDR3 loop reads CASSFAQGETYEQYF. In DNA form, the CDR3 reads TGTGCCAGCAGTTTCGCACAGGGGGAAACCTACGAGCAGTACTTC.

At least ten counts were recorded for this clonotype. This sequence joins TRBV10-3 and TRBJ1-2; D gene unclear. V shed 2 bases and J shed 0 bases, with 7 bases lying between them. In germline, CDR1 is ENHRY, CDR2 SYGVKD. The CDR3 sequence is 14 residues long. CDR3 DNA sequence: TGTGCCATCAGTGAGCCGGACTCTAACTATGGCTACACCTTC. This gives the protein CAISEPDSNYGYTF.

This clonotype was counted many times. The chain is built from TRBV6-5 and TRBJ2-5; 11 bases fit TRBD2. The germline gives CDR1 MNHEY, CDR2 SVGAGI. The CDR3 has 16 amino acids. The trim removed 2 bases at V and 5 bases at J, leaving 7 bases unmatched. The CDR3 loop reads CASSYAYTSGSETQYF. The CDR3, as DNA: TGTGCCAGCAGTTACGCCTACACTAGCGGGAGCGAGACCCAGTACTTC.

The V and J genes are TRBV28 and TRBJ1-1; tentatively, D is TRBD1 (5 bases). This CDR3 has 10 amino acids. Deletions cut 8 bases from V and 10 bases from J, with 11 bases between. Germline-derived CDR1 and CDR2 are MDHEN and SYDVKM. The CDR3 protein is CASGGLSAFF. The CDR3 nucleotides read TGTGCCAGCGGGGGACTTTCAGCTTTCTTT.

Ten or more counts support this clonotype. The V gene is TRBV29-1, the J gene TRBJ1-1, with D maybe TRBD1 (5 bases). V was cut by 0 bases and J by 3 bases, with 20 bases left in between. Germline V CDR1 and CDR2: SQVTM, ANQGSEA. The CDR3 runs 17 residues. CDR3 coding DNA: TGCAGCGTTGAAGATTTTTACCGGGACGGAGGAGACACTGAAGCTTTCTTT. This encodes CSVEDFYRDGGDTEAFF.

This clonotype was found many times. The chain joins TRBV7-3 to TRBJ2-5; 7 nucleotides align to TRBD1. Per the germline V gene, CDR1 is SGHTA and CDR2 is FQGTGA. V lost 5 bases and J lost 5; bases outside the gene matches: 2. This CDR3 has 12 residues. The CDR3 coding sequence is TGTGCCAGCAGCCAACAGGGGGAGACCCAGTACTTC. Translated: CASSQQGETQYF.

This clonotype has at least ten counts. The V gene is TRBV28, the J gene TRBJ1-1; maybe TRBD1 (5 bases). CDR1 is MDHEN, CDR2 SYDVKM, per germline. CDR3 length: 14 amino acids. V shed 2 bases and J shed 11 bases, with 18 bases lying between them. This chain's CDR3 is CASSLSPPQWGAFF. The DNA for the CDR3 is TGTGCCAGCAGTTTAAGCCCTCCCCAGTGGGGGGCTTTCTTT. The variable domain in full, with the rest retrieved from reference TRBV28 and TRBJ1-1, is DVKVTQSSRYLVKRTGEKVFLECVQDMDHENMFWYRQDPGLGLRLIYFSYDVKMKEKGDIPEGYSVSREKKERFSLILESASTNQTSMYLCASSLSPPQWGAFFGQGTRLTVV.

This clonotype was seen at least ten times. CDR3 residues: CASSYSEGSYEQYF. Written as DNA, the CDR3 is TGTGCCAGCAGTTACTCGGAAGGGTCCTACGAGCAGTACTTC. The chain employs TRBV6-5 and TRBJ2-7; D gene ambiguous. V lost 0 bases and J 1 base, leaving 7 bases between the germline ends. Germline V CDR1 and CDR2: MNHEY, SVGAGI. This CDR3 is built from 14 residues.

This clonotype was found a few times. CDR3 amino acids: CASSSPFLTRGYGYTF. In DNA, the CDR3 is TGTGCCAGCAGTTCCCCTTTTTTGACTAGAGGCTATGGCTACACCTTC. The chain links TRBV2 to TRBJ1-2; no clear D. V was pared by 5 bases and J by 4 bases, with 20 bases between. This CDR3 region has 16 residues. Germline V gene sequence: CDR1 SNHLY, CDR2 FYNNEI.

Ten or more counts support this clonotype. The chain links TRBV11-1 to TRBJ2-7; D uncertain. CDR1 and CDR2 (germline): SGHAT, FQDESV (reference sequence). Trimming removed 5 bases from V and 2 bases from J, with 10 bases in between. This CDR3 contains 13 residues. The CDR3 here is CASSAARTYEQYF. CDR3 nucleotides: TGTGCCAGCAGCGCAGCCAGAACCTACGAGCAGTACTTC.

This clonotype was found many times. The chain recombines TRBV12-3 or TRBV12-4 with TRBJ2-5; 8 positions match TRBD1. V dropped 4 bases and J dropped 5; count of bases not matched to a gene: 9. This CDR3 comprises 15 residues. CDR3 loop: CASSSLGQGLETQYF. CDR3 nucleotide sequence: TGTGCCAGCAGTTCGCTCGGACAGGGCCTTGAGACCCAGTACTTC.